These T cell receptor beta chains were read from a single sample in a study of neurological immune-mediated disorders. TCRdb used MiXCR to reprocess the 5' RACE reads, holding one entry per CDR3 protein. The sample gives more than 15,000 distinct CDR3 sequences, 3.5% of which show up once; around 20% is in the top ten. Material: CD8+ T cells from blood. These receptors were obtained from a woman aged 40 to 50 in good health. Both conserved end residues are part of each CDR3. Fields, in order: D gene, V gene, clone size, J gene, CDR3 DNA, CDR3 protein. D genes are given only for firm matches. Where a row states a size, it is once, few, many or the class of an expanded clone; other rows omit it.

d_call: NA
v_call: TRBV20-1
clone_size: many
j_call: TRBJ2-7
cdr3_nt: TGCAGTGCTAGAGGATATCCCTACGAGCAGTACTTC
cdr3_aa: CSARGYPYEQYF

d_call: TRBD2
v_call: TRBV25-1
clone_size: many
j_call: TRBJ2-2
cdr3_nt: TGTGCCAGCAGTGAATTACTAGCGGGAGGGAACACCGGGGAGCTGTTTTTT
cdr3_aa: CASSELLAGGNTGELFF

d_call: NA
v_call: TRBV11-2
clone_size: many
j_call: TRBJ2-7
cdr3_nt: TGTGCCAGCAGCTTAGGGGGCAGGGTTTACCCGGGCGAGCAGTACTTC
cdr3_aa: CASSLGGRVYPGEQYF

d_call: TRBD2
v_call: TRBV28
clone_size: many
j_call: TRBJ2-1
cdr3_nt: TGTGCCAGCAGTGGGAGGGAGGACGAGCAGTTCTTC
cdr3_aa: CASSGREDEQFF

d_call: NA
v_call: TRBV7-3
clone_size: few
j_call: TRBJ2-1
cdr3_nt: TGTGCCAGCAGCCAATGGGCGGGTTTGGACAATGAGCAGTTCTTC
cdr3_aa: CASSQWAGLDNEQFF

d_call: NA
v_call: TRBV15
clone_size: many
j_call: TRBJ2-7
cdr3_nt: TGTGCCACCAGCGGGGAATGGGGGAGAAGCTACGAGCAGTACTTC
cdr3_aa: CATSGEWGRSYEQYF

d_call: TRBD1
v_call: TRBV15
clone_size: large
j_call: TRBJ2-3
cdr3_nt: TGTGCCACCAGCAGAGATGCGGGACAGGGGGCAGATACGCAGTATTTT
cdr3_aa: CATSRDAGQGADTQYF

d_call: TRBD2
v_call: TRBV5-1
clone_size: many
j_call: TRBJ2-1
cdr3_nt: TGCGCCAGCCGCTACTGGGGACTAGCGGTGGACAATGAGCAGTTCTTC
cdr3_aa: CASRYWGLAVDNEQFF

d_call: TRBD1
v_call: TRBV7-9
clone_size: many
j_call: TRBJ2-7
cdr3_nt: TGTGCCAGCAGTCGGGACAGGGGTCCCGACGAGCAGTACTTC
cdr3_aa: CASSRDRGPDEQYF

d_call: NA
v_call: TRBV30
clone_size: many
j_call: TRBJ1-2
cdr3_nt: TGTGCCTGGAGTGTATTGGATTTTGGCTACACCTTC
cdr3_aa: CAWSVLDFGYTF

d_call: NA
v_call: TRBV6-1
clone_size: many
j_call: TRBJ2-3
cdr3_nt: TGTGCCAGCAGCATACTAGGAACCAACACAGATACGCAGTATTTT
cdr3_aa: CASSILGTNTDTQYF

d_call: NA
v_call: TRBV11-2
clone_size: many
j_call: TRBJ1-1
cdr3_nt: TGTGCCAGCAGCTTAGAAGGGCTCGAGAACACTGAAGCTTTCTTT
cdr3_aa: CASSLEGLENTEAFF

d_call: NA
v_call: TRBV5-1
clone_size: many
j_call: TRBJ1-1
cdr3_nt: TGCGCCAGCAGCTTGCGTAAGGGGGACTTGGTGGGGAGCACTGAAGCTTTCTTT
cdr3_aa: CASSLRKGDLVGSTEAFF

d_call: NA
v_call: TRBV7-9
clone_size: many
j_call: TRBJ1-1
cdr3_nt: TGTGCCAGCAGCTTAACGGACACTGAAGCTTTCTTT
cdr3_aa: CASSLTDTEAFF

d_call: NA
v_call: TRBV11-2
clone_size: many
j_call: TRBJ2-3
cdr3_nt: TGTGCCAGCAGCTTAACGAATGCGGTGTCGCAGTATTTT
cdr3_aa: CASSLTNAVSQYF

d_call: NA
v_call: TRBV5-1
clone_size: many
j_call: TRBJ2-7
cdr3_nt: TGCGCCAGCAGGATCCGGGACGGGGTCTACGAGCAGTACTTC
cdr3_aa: CASRIRDGVYEQYF

d_call: NA
v_call: TRBV6-6
clone_size: many
j_call: TRBJ1-2
cdr3_nt: TGTGCCAGCAGTTTGACAGAATATGGCTACACCTTC
cdr3_aa: CASSLTEYGYTF

d_call: NA
v_call: TRBV29-1
clone_size: many
j_call: TRBJ2-6
cdr3_nt: TGCAGCGTTGCGGGCTCCGACACCTCGAACCTCTCTGGGGCCAACGTCCTGACTTTC
cdr3_aa: CSVAGSDTSNLSGANVLTF

d_call: TRBD2
v_call: TRBV4-3
clone_size: NA
j_call: TRBJ2-1
cdr3_nt: TGCGCCAGCAGCCCTCTAGCGGGCCTGTACAATGAGCAGTTCTTC
cdr3_aa: CASSPLAGLYNEQFF

d_call: NA
v_call: TRBV9
clone_size: many
j_call: TRBJ2-1
cdr3_nt: TGTGCCAGCAGCGTAGCGAGTAGCGACTACAATGAGCAGTTCTTC
cdr3_aa: CASSVASSDYNEQFF

d_call: NA
v_call: TRBV4-1
clone_size: many
j_call: TRBJ1-6
cdr3_nt: TGCGCCAGCAGGGGGGTCACCAATTCACCCCTCCACTTT
cdr3_aa: CASRGVTNSPLHF

d_call: TRBD1
v_call: TRBV3-1
clone_size: many
j_call: TRBJ2-7
cdr3_nt: TGTGCCAGCAGCGCCCTGACAGGGTCCTACGAGCAGTACTTC
cdr3_aa: CASSALTGSYEQYF

d_call: NA
v_call: TRBV20-1
clone_size: many
j_call: TRBJ2-2
cdr3_nt: NA
cdr3_aa: CSALDREVSGSCFF

d_call: TRBD1
v_call: TRBV6-4
clone_size: medium-sized
j_call: TRBJ2-1
cdr3_nt: TGTGCCAGCAGTGACGGGACAGGGGGCAATGAGCAGTTCTTC
cdr3_aa: CASSDGTGGNEQFF

d_call: NA
v_call: TRBV20-1
clone_size: many
j_call: TRBJ2-3
cdr3_nt: TGCAGTGCTAGAGATAGGGAAGCGTTCACAGATACGCAGTATTTT
cdr3_aa: CSARDREAFTDTQYF

d_call: TRBD1
v_call: TRBV4-3
clone_size: many
j_call: TRBJ2-6
cdr3_nt: TGCGCCAGCAGCCAGACAGGGGGCTCTGGGGCCAACGTCCTGACTTTC
cdr3_aa: CASSQTGGSGANVLTF

d_call: NA
v_call: TRBV7-6
clone_size: many
j_call: TRBJ2-1
cdr3_nt: TGTGCCAGCAGCCCTCAGGGGAATCACAATGAGCAGTTCTTC
cdr3_aa: CASSPQGNHNEQFF

d_call: NA
v_call: TRBV4-2
clone_size: many
j_call: TRBJ2-1
cdr3_nt: TGTGCCAGCAGCCAAGTTCCCGACTCCTACAATGAGCAGTTCTTC
cdr3_aa: CASSQVPDSYNEQFF

d_call: NA
v_call: TRBV28
clone_size: many
j_call: TRBJ1-4
cdr3_nt: TGTGCCAGCAGTTTACCCTCGGGGCAAGGGAGAACAACTAATGAAAAACTGTTTTTT
cdr3_aa: CASSLPSGQGRTTNEKLFF

d_call: TRBD2
v_call: TRBV7-8
clone_size: many
j_call: TRBJ2-3
cdr3_nt: TGTGCCAGCAGAGGACTAGCGGGAGAGGGCGGCACAGATACGCAGTATTTT
cdr3_aa: CASRGLAGEGGTDTQYF

d_call: NA
v_call: TRBV5-1
clone_size: medium-sized
j_call: TRBJ2-1
cdr3_nt: TGCGCCAGCAGCTTGGGAACAGGGGACTTCTACAATGAGCAGTTCTTC
cdr3_aa: CASSLGTGDFYNEQFF

d_call: TRBD1
v_call: TRBV5-1
clone_size: many
j_call: TRBJ1-2
cdr3_nt: TGCGCCAGCAGCTTGGACAGGGGATCGACCACCCTATATGGCTACACCTTC
cdr3_aa: CASSLDRGSTTLYGYTF

d_call: NA
v_call: TRBV5-5
clone_size: many
j_call: TRBJ2-1
cdr3_nt: TGTGCCAGCAGCTTGGTCGTTCGGGCGTCCTCCTACAATGAGCAGTTCTTC
cdr3_aa: CASSLVVRASSYNEQFF

d_call: TRBD1
v_call: TRBV7-9
clone_size: many
j_call: TRBJ1-2
cdr3_nt: TGTGCCAGCAGCGGTTTACAGGGGATCAACTATGGCTACACCTTC
cdr3_aa: CASSGLQGINYGYTF

d_call: NA
v_call: TRBV29-1
clone_size: medium-sized
j_call: TRBJ2-3
cdr3_nt: TGCAGCGTTGAAGATCTGTTGGAATATACGCAGTATTTT
cdr3_aa: CSVEDLLEYTQYF

d_call: TRBD2
v_call: TRBV6-5
clone_size: many
j_call: TRBJ2-1
cdr3_nt: TGTGCCAGCAGTTACCCGACTAGCGGGAGGGATTACAATGAGCAGTTCTTC
cdr3_aa: CASSYPTSGRDYNEQFF

d_call: TRBD2
v_call: TRBV7-2
clone_size: many
j_call: TRBJ2-3
cdr3_nt: TGTGCCAGCAGCTTAGTCCGGACTAGCTATTACGATACGCAGTATTTT
cdr3_aa: CASSLVRTSYYDTQYF

d_call: NA
v_call: TRBV9
clone_size: many
j_call: TRBJ2-2
cdr3_nt: TGTGCCAGCAGCGTAGAACCGGGGCCCAACACCGGGGAGCTGTTTTTT
cdr3_aa: CASSVEPGPNTGELFF